This T cell receptor (beta chain) was identified during a study of OX40 agonist ivuxolimab in advanced cancers. Study-wide context: Treatment received earlier with anti-PD-1, anti-PD-L1 or anti-CTLA-4 agents was allowed, and around 36% had some.

Clones were read by immunoSEQ multiplex PCR, and TCRdb kept only the in-frame ones, dropping some. The sample records roughly 81,000 clones, 70% to 90% being singletons. Study results and caveats: CD8+ T cells averaged more expanded clones than CD4+. The CD4+ and CD8+ T cells in the blood had expanded clonally by week 6 at 0.1 to 3.0 mg/kg.

On this clone: No antigen is known for it.

Between the trimmed V and J ends, which lost 6 bases and 6 bases, there was a span of 12 bases. The CDR3 loop spans 14 amino acids. The germline V gene has CDR1 SNHLY and CDR2 FYNNEI. The sequence came from an adult with an advanced solid tumor such as melanoma, head and neck, liver or kidney cancer. V is TRBV2 and J is TRBJ1-6; D remains ambiguous. This specimen consisted of CD4+ or CD8+ T cells sorted from blood, obtained in a trial of the OX40 agonist ivuxolimab. This CDR3 is CASRETGGNSPLHF. CDR3 bases: TGTGCCAGCAGGGAGACGGGTGGTAATTCACCCCTCCACTTT.